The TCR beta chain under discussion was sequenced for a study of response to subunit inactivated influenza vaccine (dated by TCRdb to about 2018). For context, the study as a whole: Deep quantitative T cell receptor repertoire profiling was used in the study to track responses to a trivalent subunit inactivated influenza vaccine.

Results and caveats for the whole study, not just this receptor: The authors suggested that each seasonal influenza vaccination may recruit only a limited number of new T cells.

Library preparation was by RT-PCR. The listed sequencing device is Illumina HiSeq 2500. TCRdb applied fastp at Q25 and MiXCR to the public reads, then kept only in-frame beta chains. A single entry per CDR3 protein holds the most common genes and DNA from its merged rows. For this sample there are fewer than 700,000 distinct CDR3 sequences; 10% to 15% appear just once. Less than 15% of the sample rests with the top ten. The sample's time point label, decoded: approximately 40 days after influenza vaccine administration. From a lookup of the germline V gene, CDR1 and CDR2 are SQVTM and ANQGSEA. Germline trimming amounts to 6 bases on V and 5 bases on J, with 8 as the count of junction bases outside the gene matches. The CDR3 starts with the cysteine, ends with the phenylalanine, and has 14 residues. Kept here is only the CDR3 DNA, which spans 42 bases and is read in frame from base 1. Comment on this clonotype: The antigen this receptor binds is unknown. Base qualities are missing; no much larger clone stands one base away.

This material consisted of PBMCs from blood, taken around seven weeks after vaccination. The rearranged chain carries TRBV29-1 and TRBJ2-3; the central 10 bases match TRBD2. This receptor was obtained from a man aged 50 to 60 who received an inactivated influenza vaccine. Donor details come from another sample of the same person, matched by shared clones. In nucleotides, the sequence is TGCAGCGTGGTAGCGGGGGGTGATATAGATACGCAGTATTTT. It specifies CSVVAGGDIDTQYF.